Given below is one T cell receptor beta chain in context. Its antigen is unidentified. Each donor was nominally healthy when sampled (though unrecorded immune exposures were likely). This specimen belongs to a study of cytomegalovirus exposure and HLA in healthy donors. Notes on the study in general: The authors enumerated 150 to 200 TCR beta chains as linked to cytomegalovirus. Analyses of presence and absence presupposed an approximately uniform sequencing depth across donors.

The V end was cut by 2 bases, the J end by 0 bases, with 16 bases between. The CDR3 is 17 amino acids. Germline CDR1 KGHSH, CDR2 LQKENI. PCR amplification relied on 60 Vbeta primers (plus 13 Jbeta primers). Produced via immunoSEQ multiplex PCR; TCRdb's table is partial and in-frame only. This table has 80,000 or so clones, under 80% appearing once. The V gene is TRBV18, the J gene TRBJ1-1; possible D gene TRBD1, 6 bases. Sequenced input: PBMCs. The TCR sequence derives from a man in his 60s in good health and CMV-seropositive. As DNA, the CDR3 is TGTGCCAGCTCACCAGGGGGGGGGCGAGGGATGAACACTGAAGCTTTCTTT. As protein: CASSPGGGRGMNTEAFF.